Below, 7 T cell receptor beta chains from the same sample are listed, as sequenced in a study of CD8 T cells in ankylosing spondylitis. TCRdb re-called the 5' RACE reads with MiXCR, one entry per CDR3 protein. The sample includes approximately 350,000 distinct CDR3 sequences, 20% to 25% of them seen just once. The sample was blood, either unsorted or a sorted T cell fraction (not recorded which). The source of these receptors is a male donor with ankylosing spondylitis or in good health (not recorded which).

This chain connects TRBV28 to TRBJ2-3; no clear D gene. CDR1 is MDHEN and CDR2 is SYDVKM in the germline V gene. Trimming removed 7 bases at V and 0 bases at J, with 14 bases between. The CDR3 length is 15 residues. CDR3 loop: CASTIRGISTDTQYF. The CDR3 DNA follows: TGTGCCAGCACCATTCGCGGAATTAGCACAGATACGCAGTATTTT.

The V gene is TRBV5-1, the J gene TRBJ2-1, with 8 bases identical to TRBD2. Germline lookup yields CDR1 SGHRS and CDR2 YFSETQ. The CDR3 sequence is 15 residues long. With V trimmed by 1 base and J by 8 bases, 8 bases remained unmatched. CDR3 sequence reads: CASSLTSGNEDEQFF. The DNA for the CDR3 is TGCGCCAGCAGCTTGACTAGCGGCAACGAGGATGAGCAGTTCTTC.

This clonotype was counted between two and nine times. The rearrangement uses TRBV4-1 and TRBJ2-5; D is ambiguous. V dropped 6 bases and J dropped 3 bases, with 11 bases sitting between them. Per germline, CDR1 MGHRA and CDR2 YSYEKL. CDR3 length: 13 amino acids. CDR3 sequence (DNA): TGCGCCAGCAGGAAAGTTCCCGAAGAGACCCAGTACTTC. Translated: CASRKVPEETQYF.

The J gene is TRBJ2-3, the V gene TRBV27; D perhaps matches TRBD2 (5 bases). V lost 3 bases and J lost 0, with 13 bases in between. The CDR3 contains 16 residues. Germline values: CDR1 MNHEY, CDR2 SMNVEV (reference sequence). The chain's CDR3 is CASSFSAAISTDTQYF. Written as DNA, the CDR3 is TGTGCCAGCAGTTTCTCAGCGGCGATAAGCACAGATACGCAGTATTTT.

This clonotype was recorded a few times. The chain has TRBV20-1 and TRBJ2-7; tentative D call: TRBD1 (6 bases). The CDR3 totals 15 residues. The germline V and J ends were trimmed by 0 bases and 6 bases, with 18 bases remaining between them. Germline V gene sequence: CDR1 DFQATT, CDR2 SNEGSKA (reference sequence). CDR3 protein: CSARDFESGVSEQYF. CDR3 in DNA: TGCAGTGCTAGAGATTTTGAATCAGGGGTCAGCGAGCAGTACTTC.

This clonotype was seen a few times. The V gene is TRBV27, the J gene TRBJ2-1; TRBD2 aligns across 9 bases. Germline CDR1 is MNHEY and CDR2 is SMNVEV (reference sequence). J lost 2 bases, V lost 8 bases, and 4 bases had no gene match. CDR3 length: 14 residues. The CDR3 loop reads CASGASGAYNEQFF. The CDR3 nucleotides read TGTGCCAGCGGGGCTAGCGGGGCCTACAATGAGCAGTTCTTC.

This clonotype was observed a few times. The CDR3 DNA sequence: TGTGCCTGGGCAGGGCTAGACAATGAGCAGTTCTTC. It codes for CAWAGLDNEQFF. The chain uses TRBV30 and TRBJ2-1, with D tentatively TRBD1 (5 bases). CDR1 is GTSNPN, CDR2 SVGIG, per germline (reference sequence). The length of the CDR3 is 12 residues. The V and J ends lost 5 bases and 5 bases respectively, with 10 bases between them.